Listed below are T cell receptor beta chains from one sample, sequenced in a study of immune evolution from preneoplasia to lung adenocarcinoma. Assay used: immunoSEQ multiplex PCR; TCRdb lists only in-frame clones, some missing. The table lists about 8,100 clones, about 83% of them singletons. Sequenced material: FFPE minimally invasive lung adenocarcinoma tissue. These receptors were obtained from a person between 65 and 79 years old with lung adenocarcinoma. Both conserved end residues are part of each CDR3. D genes are given only for firm matches. Where a row states a size, it is once, few, many or the class of an expanded clone; other rows omit it.

>-|TRBD2|TRBV14|TRBJ2-3
TGTGCCAGCAGCCCAGCGGGGGGATGCACAGATACGCAGTATTTT
CASSPAGGCTDTQYF
>-|TRBD2|TRBV7-6|TRBJ2-3
TGTGCCAGCAGCTTATTGACTAGCCCTAGCACAGATACGCAGTATTTT
CASSLLTSPSTDTQYF
>-|-|TRBV11-2|TRBJ2-1
TGTGCCAGCAGCTTTGGCGGTTGGGATGAGCAGTTCTTC
CASSFGGWDEQFF
>-|-|TRBV4-1|TRBJ1-2
TGCGCCAGCAGCCAAGATCTTGACAGGCACTATGGCTACACCTTC
CASSQDLDRHYGYTF
>-|-|TRBV9|TRBJ2-1
TGTGCCAGCAGCGTAGACGCGGGCTCCTACAATGAGCAGTTCTTC
CASSVDAGSYNEQFF
>-|-|TRBV7-9|TRBJ1-3
TGTGCCAGCAGCTTAGATCCAGGGACCAAAAACACCATATATTTT
CASSLDPGTKNTIYF
>-|TRBD1|TRBV18|TRBJ2-6
TGTGCCAGCTCACCACCGCAAGCCGCAGGGGGATTTACTGGGGCCAACGTCCTGACTTTC
CASSPPQAAGGFTGANVLTF
>few|-|TRBV9|TRBJ1-3
TGTGCCAGCAGCGTAGACACAGGGTCAGGAAACACCATATATTTT
CASSVDTGSGNTIYF
>-|TRBD2|TRBV5-6|TRBJ2-7
TGTGCCAGCAGATATCGGGGGGGCTCCTACGAGCAGTACTTC
CASRYRGGSYEQYF
>-|-|TRBV27|TRBJ2-3
TGTGCCAGCACTCCAGGGGGGCTGGATACGCAGTATTTT
CASTPGGLDTQYF
>-|-|TRBV18|TRBJ1-2
TGTGCCAGCTCACTACGATACAGAGAGGATGGCTACACCTTC
CASSLRYREDGYTF
>-|-|TRBV6-6|TRBJ1-2
TGTGCCAGCAGTTCACCGGAAGGCTACACCTTC
CASSSPEGYTF
>-|-|TRBV30|TRBJ2-3
TGTGCCTGGTCCGGAGATACGCAGTATTTT
CAWSGDTQYF
>-|-|TRBV18|TRBJ1-1
TGTGCCAGCTCACCACCGAGTCAGGGGACTGAAGCTTTCTTT
CASSPPSQGTEAFF
>few|TRBD2|TRBV9|TRBJ2-1
TGTGCCAGCAGCTCACGGACTAGCGGGACCCACAATGAGCAGTTCTTC
CASSSRTSGTHNEQFF
>-|-|TRBV4-1|TRBJ1-1
TGCGCCAGCAGCCCTGGACATTCGAACACTGAAGCTTTCTTT
CASSPGHSNTEAFF
>-|-|TRBV5-8|TRBJ1-5
TGTGCCAGCAGCTGGGGTAAGGGGCAGCCCCAGCATTTT
CASSWGKGQPQHF
>once|TRBD1|TRBV7-8|TRBJ2-4
TGTGCCAGCAGCTTAGCGGGGCAGGGGGCGATAGGCAAAAACATTCAGTACTTC
CASSLAGQGAIGKNIQYF
>-|-|TRBV29-1|TRBJ2-7
TGCAGCGTTAATGAGGGTACCAACGAGCAGTACTTC
CSVNEGTNEQYF
>-|TRBD1|TRBV9|TRBJ1-1
TGTGCCAGCAGCGATTCTTGGACAGGGGGCTCGGGGGCTTTCTTT
CASSDSWTGGSGAFF
>-|-|TRBV30|TRBJ1-1
TGTGCCTCCCATCAGGGGAGGACTGAAGCTTTCTTT
CASHQGRTEAFF
>-|-|TRBV9|TRBJ2-3
TGTGCCAGCAGCGCCGCGGGACGGTTCACAGATACGCAGTATTTT
CASSAAGRFTDTQYF
>-|-|TRBV1|TRBJ2-5
TGCACCAGCAGCCAACCTCCTCTAGGGGGGGGCTCAGGGTACCAAGAGACCCAGTACTTC
CTSSQPPLGGGSGYQETQYF
>-|-|TRBV4-1|TRBJ1-5
TGCGCCAGCAGCCCGTCGGGTGGGGGGTCAGTCAATCAGCCCCAGCATTTT
CASSPSGGGSVNQPQHF
>-|TRBD1|TRBV6-6|TRBJ1-2
TGTGCCAGCAGTTGGACAGGGGGCGACTATGGCTACACCTTC
CASSWTGGDYGYTF
>once|-|TRBV11-3|TRBJ2-4
TGTGCCAGCAGCTTAAATCCGGCTCCAAGTGAAGTCAAAAACATTCAGTACTTC
CASSLNPAPSEVKNIQYF
>-|TRBD2|TRBV6-4|TRBJ2-3
TGTGCCAGCAGGAGCGGGGGGGCCGGCACAGATACGCAGTATTTT
CASRSGGAGTDTQYF
>-|-|TRBV6-5|TRBJ1-1
TGTGCCAGCAGTTACTCGTTCTCGAACACTGAAGCTTTCTTT
CASSYSFSNTEAFF
>-|TRBD2|TRBV9|TRBJ2-3
TGTGCCAGCAGCGTCTCGACTAGCGGGGGGAGTACGCAGTATTTT
CASSVSTSGGSTQYF
>once|TRBD2|TRBV9|TRBJ2-3
TGTGCCAGCAGCCCCCAAACGGGGGGGAGCACAGATACGCAGTATTTT
CASSPQTGGSTDTQYF
>few|TRBD1|TRBV6-1|TRBJ1-2
TGTGCCAGCAGGGACAGGGTTGGCTACACCTTC
CASRDRVGYTF
>-|TRBD1|TRBV12-5|TRBJ2-5
TGTGCTAGTGGTTTGGAACCAGGGGGAATTGGAGAGACCCAGTACTTC
CASGLEPGGIGETQYF
>-|-|TRBV5-4|TRBJ2-1
TGTGCCAGCAGCTTGGTGGAGTCGGGTAAGCAGTTCTTC
CASSLVESGKQFF
>-|-|TRBV30|TRBJ2-2
TGTGCCTGGAGTGTAGGTCCAGGGGGGACCGGGGAGCTGTTTTTT
CAWSVGPGGTGELFF
>-|-|TRBV30|TRBJ1-2
TGTGCCTGGAGTGTTAGCAGGTCTTATGGCTACACCTTC
CAWSVSRSYGYTF
>-|-|TRBV29-1|TRBJ1-4
TGCAGCTACCGAGTCGCAGAAAAACTGTTTTTT
CSYRVAEKLFF
>-|-|TRBV4-2|TRBJ2-7
TGTGCCAGCAGCCAAGAAGGCAGGTACCCTGGAGAGTACTTC
CASSQEGRYPGEYF
>-|TRBD1|TRBV30|TRBJ2-2
TGTGCCTGGAGCCCCGGGACAGGTGGTTTGAGGGAGCTGTTTTTT
CAWSPGTGGLRELFF
>-|-|TRBV7-8|TRBJ1-5
TGTGCCAGCAGCTTACCAAATCAGCCCCAGCATTTT
CASSLPNQPQHF
>-|TRBD1|TRBV6-1|TRBJ1-5
TGTGCCAGCAGCGGACAGGGCTTTAGCAATCAGCCCCAGCATTTT
CASSGQGFSNQPQHF
>once|-|TRBV5-6|TRBJ2-5
TGTGCCAGCAGCTCCACGAACGCGCAAGAGACCCAGTACTTC
CASSSTNAQETQYF
>-|TRBD1|TRBV19|TRBJ1-1
TGTGCCAGTAGGGGGGGACAGGCGGTAAACACTGAAGCTTTCTTT
CASRGGQAVNTEAFF
>once|-|TRBV19|TRBJ2-7
TGTGCCAGTAGTATGCGGGTGAGCCACGAGCAGTACTTC
CASSMRVSHEQYF
>-|-|TRBV6-1|TRBJ1-3
TGTGCCAGCAGCGAAACCGGGGGCTCTGGAAACACCATATATTTT
CASSETGGSGNTIYF
>-|-|TRBV4-2|TRBJ2-5
TGTGCCAGCAGCCAAGCTAAATCGGTGATAGCGGCCCAAGAGACCCAGTACTTC
CASSQAKSVIAAQETQYF
>-|-|TRBV4-1|TRBJ2-4
TGCGCCAGCAGCCAAGCGGCGGGACAGGCCAAAAACATTCAGTACTTC
CASSQAAGQAKNIQYF
>-|TRBD1|TRBV5-6|TRBJ2-2
TGTGCCAGCAGCGGCGGGACAGGAAGGCTTAACACCGGGGAGCTGTTTTTT
CASSGGTGRLNTGELFF
>once|-|TRBV7-7|TRBJ2-7
TGTGCTAGCAGCTTGGGACGGAGCTCCTACGAGCAGTACTTC
CASSLGRSSYEQYF
>-|-|TRBV25-1|TRBJ2-6
TGTGCCAGCAGCTGGGCGGCGGGTGGGGCCAACGTCCTGACTTTC
CASSWAAGGANVLTF
>once|-|TRBV9|TRBJ2-2
TGTGCCAGCAGCGTAAGGGAATCAGGAACGGGGGAGCTGTTTTTT
CASSVRESGTGELFF
>-|-|TRBV29-1|TRBJ1-3
TGCAGCGTTGCACAGGGAATATCGGGAAACACCATATATTTT
CSVAQGISGNTIYF
>-|-|TRBV10-2|TRBJ1-5
TGCGCCAGCAGAGTAAGGGGTCAGGGCGATCAGCCCCAGCATTTT
CASRVRGQGDQPQHF
>-|-|TRBV6-5|TRBJ1-3
TGTGCCAGCAGCCCCGGACGGAGCTCTGGAAACACCATATATTTT
CASSPGRSSGNTIYF
>-|-|TRBV7-7|TRBJ2-1
TGTGCTAGCAGCTTCGCCCTTTGGTCAGATGAGCAGTTCTTC
CASSFALWSDEQFF
>once|-|TRBV19|TRBJ1-2
TGTGCCAGTAGTATCCAGGCAACTGCTAACTATGGCTACACCTTC
CASSIQATANYGYTF
>-|-|TRBV6-1|TRBJ1-1
TGTGCCAGCAGACACCCGGCGGTCACTGAAGCTTTCTTT
CASRHPAVTEAFF
>few|-|TRBV5-1|TRBJ2-6
TGCGCCAGCAGCTTGGGAAGCTCTGGGGCCAACGTCCTGACTTTC
CASSLGSSGANVLTF
>-|TRBD2|TRBV10-2|TRBJ2-7
TGCGCCAGCAGTGAGTCTCCGGGACTAGTTCCCGAGCAGTACTTC
CASSESPGLVPEQYF
>-|-|TRBV5-1|TRBJ2-3
TGCGCCAGCAGCTTGAATCCGAACTTTAGGGCAGATACGCAGTATTTT
CASSLNPNFRADTQYF
>-|TRBD2|TRBV5-4|TRBJ2-5
TGTGCCAGCAGCCTAGGACTAGCGGGAGCTCAAGAGACCCAGTACTTC
CASSLGLAGAQETQYF